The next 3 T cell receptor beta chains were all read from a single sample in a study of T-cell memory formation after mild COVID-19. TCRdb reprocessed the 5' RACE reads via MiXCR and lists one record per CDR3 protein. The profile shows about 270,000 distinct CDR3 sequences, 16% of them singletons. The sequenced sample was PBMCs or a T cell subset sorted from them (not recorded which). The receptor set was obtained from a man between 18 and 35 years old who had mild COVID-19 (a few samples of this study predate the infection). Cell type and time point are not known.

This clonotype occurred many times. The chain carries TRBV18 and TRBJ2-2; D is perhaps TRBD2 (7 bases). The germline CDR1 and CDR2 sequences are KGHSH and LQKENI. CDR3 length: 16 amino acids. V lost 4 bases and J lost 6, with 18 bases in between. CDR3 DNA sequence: TGTGCCAGCTCACTCCCATCGGGGGGCGGCGCCGGGGAGCTGTTTTTT. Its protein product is CASSLPSGGGAGELFF. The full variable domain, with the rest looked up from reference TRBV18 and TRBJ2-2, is NAGVMQNPRHLVRRRGQEARLRCSPMKGHSHVYWYRQLPEEGLKFMVYLQKENIIDESGMPKERFSAEFPKEGPSILRIQQVVRGDSAAYFCASSLPSGGGAGELFFGEGSRLTVL.

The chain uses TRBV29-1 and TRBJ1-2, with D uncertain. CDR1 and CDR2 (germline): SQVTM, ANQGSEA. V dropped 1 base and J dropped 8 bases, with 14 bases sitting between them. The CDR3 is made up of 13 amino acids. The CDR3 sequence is CSVEGREVRGYTF. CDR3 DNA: TGCAGCGTTGAAGGACGGGAAGTGCGGGGCTACACCTTC.

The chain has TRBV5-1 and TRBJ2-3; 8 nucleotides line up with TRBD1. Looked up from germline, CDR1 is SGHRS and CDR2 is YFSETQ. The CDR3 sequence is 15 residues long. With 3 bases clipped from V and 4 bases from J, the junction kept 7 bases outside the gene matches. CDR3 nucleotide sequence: TGCGCCAGCAGCTGGGACAGGTCTGGGGCAGATACGCAGTATTTT. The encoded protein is CASSWDRSGADTQYF.